Reported below is one T cell receptor (beta chain). Its antigen target is currently unknown. No base quality values were provided; no much bigger clone lies one nucleotide off. These data come from a study of cytomegalovirus exposure and HLA in healthy donors (dated by TCRdb to the late 2010s). At the level of the whole study: An earlier analysis of more than 550 of the donors reported 276 Gb of sequence data and 117 million unique TCR beta sequences obtained from roughly 180 million T cells. The study aimed to test whether cataloging public T cell receptors could reveal signatures of past pathogen exposure. The number of typed donors differed by locus: about 629-630 for A, B, C, DRB1 and DQB1; 500 to 550 for DQA1; approximately 600 for DPA1; and roughly 490 for DPB1. Among the roughly 390 genotyped donors, approximately 81% belonged to the genetic ancestry cluster associated with self-reported Caucasian donors. Rather than drawing on any new phenotypic data, the later analysis identified candidate immune exposures from TCR beta sequences and the way those sequences occurred across donors. Among approximately 370 genotyped donors of the cohort, an average of approximately 200,000 unique TCR beta nucleotide sequences was sequenced per donor, of which about 18% were non-productive. Because of strong linkage in the cohort, a handful of DR-DQ haplotypes were treated as single units for association and clustering. Roughly 300 gigabases of sequencing data and tens of millions of unique TCR sequences were included in an early release covering roughly 600 HLA-typed donors. An earlier analysis of 500 to 750 of the donors applied high-throughput TCR beta sequencing to assess whether each TCR beta V gene segment acted as functional or pseudogenic. Alongside the repertoire data, information on donor age, sex, ethnicity and CMV serostatus was compiled. Both class I and class II loci were covered by HLA typing, at four-digit resolution. All discovery cohort repertoires had been generated on a single sequencing platform. A later analysis re-examined previously published TCR beta repertoires from around 670 donors and added high-resolution HLA genotyping to investigate patterns of TCR occurrence. Along with the approximately 600-subject first cohort, a separate validation cohort of 120 different subjects was used. A later genetic analysis used genome-wide SNP genotypes for 398 of the 666 donors, treating that subset as a discovery cohort. To predict cytomegalovirus infection status, the study brought together high-throughput TCR immunosequencing, statistical association of individual TCRs with disease status, and machine learning. The study used immunosequencing to profile the T cell repertoires of 670 or so subjects and linked those repertoires to cytomegalovirus serostatus. Results and caveats for the whole study, not just this receptor: The cohort was sequenced for TCR beta chains only, and without alpha or paired-chain data the features that could be detected were limited. A later analysis found that TCR association rates varied across HLA loci, with DRB1 alleles showing the most associated TCRs and HLA-C alleles the fewest. A cluster of highly shared sequence variants was judged likely to be a technical artifact of the sequencing pipeline. HLA typing was unavailable for some donors at each locus, so association tests used only the typed subset. Three of the identified cytomegalovirus-associated TCR beta chains were confirmed in vitro to be specific for cytomegalovirus antigens. The classifier was reported to diagnose cytomegalovirus status with high specificity and sensitivity in both the original and validation cohorts. A later analysis associated about 17,000 TCR beta sequences with specific HLA alleles at a false discovery rate of 0.05. In a later analysis, HLA-associated TCR beta chains showed more clonal expansion and lower generation probabilities than non-associated chains that were equally common. When HLA alleles, especially DR and DQ, strongly co-occurred, TCR associations were difficult to assign to individual alleles. In the study, some 160 TCR beta chains were listed as associated with cytomegalovirus. According to a later genetic analysis, donors in an Asian-associated ancestry cluster had fewer N-insertions in productive TCRs than the approximately 690-donor mean. Correlated functional status among segregating V segments might reflect linkage disequilibrium, but an unknown experimental factor could not be ruled out. Over 15 rarely observed V segments, including chromosome 9 orphons, were excluded from the earlier analysis of some 590 of the donors because counts were too low. Several of the top co-occurrence clusters appeared to be linked to parvovirus B19, influenza, CMV and Epstein-Barr virus, according to a later analysis. In an earlier analysis of approximately 590 of the donors, most TCR beta V segments appeared in productive rearrangements about 87% or about 30% of the time, broadly matching IMGT annotations. Presence/absence analyses assumed roughly uniform sequencing depth across donors, an assumption that may not hold. Across donors, most TCR sequences were observed very rarely, whereas some public TCRs were present in many individuals. According to the authors, the approach could potentially be generalized to other disease states and immunological phenotypes. For the cohort, immune exposure information was limited to CMV serostatus. A later analysis found that most CMV-associated TCR beta chains appeared HLA-restricted, with HLA associations seemingly driven largely by CMV exposure. V-gene and J-gene trimming of TCR beta chains was associated with a missense DCLRE1C variant in a later genetic analysis, and the association was replicated in an independent cohort. A further reported finding was that TCR beta sequences accurately predicted the HLA-A and HLA-B alleles for most subjects in the first cohort. Some IMGT-functional V segments, including TRBV6-2 and TRBV6-3, could not be distinguished by the 87-base-pair reads and were therefore excluded.

The CDR1 and CDR2 encoded by the germline V gene are SGHDT and YYEEEE. V and J are trimmed by 1 base and 3 bases, and the gene matches miss 12 bases of the junction. Spanning cysteine to phenylalanine, the CDR3 consists of 17 amino acids. The only DNA kept is the CDR3, 51 bases in frame from the first base. The library came from the immunoSEQ multiplex PCR assay. A mixture of 60 forward primers for TCR Vbeta segments and 13 reverse primers for TCR Jbeta segments was used in the multiplex PCR. The CDR3 region of rearranged TCR beta genes was amplified from genomic DNA with a multiplex PCR assay. On the Illumina HiSeq System, the amplified TCR beta libraries were sequenced as 87-base-pair reads. Per the authors' processing: A later analysis counted 65 million to 90 million unique TCR beta chains across the 670 or so repertoires, and 10 million to 12 million of these chains were shared by at least two donors. To remove PCR and sequencing errors, raw reads were error-corrected and collapsed into unique sequences using a nearest-neighbor algorithm that merged closely related sequences. Alignment of CDR3 sequences to IMGT reference sequences was used to assign V, D and J gene segments. For a sequence to be retained, a match of at least six nucleotides was required to both a V gene segment and a J gene segment. A rearrangement was called productive if the CDR3 had no stop codons and remained in frame with V and J, and every other rearrangement was called non-productive. CDR3 was defined by IMGT convention, running from the second conserved V-encoded cysteine to the conserved J-encoded phenylalanine. Sequences without an unambiguous match to a single V gene segment were excluded from the earlier analysis of about 640 of the donors. In an earlier analysis of a few hundred of the donors, V segments were called functional above 56.7% productive rearrangements and were called segregating when the between-donor standard deviation exceeded 5%. A statistical classification framework was developed to diagnose cytomegalovirus status using the catalog of TCR beta chain sequences. In a later analysis, V and J genes were assigned by comparing TCR nucleotide sequences against IMGT/GENE-DB human TR gene sequences. The TCRdist pipeline was used in a later analysis to assign CDR3 sequences and most-parsimonious VDJ recombination scenarios. In a later analysis, each TCR beta chain was defined by its CDR3 amino acid sequence together with its V-gene family, and reads without a unique V-gene family were excluded. As a way to deal with suspected cross-contamination and a sequencing artifact, a later analysis dropped more than 500 nucleotide sequences that were highly shared and had low generation probability. For each public chain, a later analysis derived a clonal expansion index from normalized ranks of inferred template counts within each repertoire. In a later analysis, generation probabilities were computed using a VDJ recombination model fitted to out-of-frame rearrangements, and the results were checked against IGoR. Hypergeometric tests were used in a later analysis to score TCR-TCR, TCR-HLA and TCR-CMV co-occurrence, with a repertoire-size bias correction applied to the TCR pairs. In a later analysis, false discovery rates were estimated by permuting HLA or CMV assignments 20 times. In a later analysis, co-occurring TCRs were grouped using DBSCAN, with TCRdist sequence similarity added in when clustering inside HLA-allele-positive subsets. Repertoires with fewer than 30,000 or more than 120,000 public chains, plus five repertoires with anomalous nucleotide sharing, were excluded from co-occurrence clustering. Drawn from immuneACCESS, this table holds only the in-frame rearrangements with V and J called that TCRdb kept. Clones are partly lost; checked studies trace under half to an unresolved V gene and leave the rest unexplained. Clone size and V and J calls were adopted from that table, with D and trimming inferred from the DNA. A total of around 120,000 clones appear in this sample, around 81% of them only once. The biggest ten clones account for about 0.7% of the sample.

The cohort comprised 670 or so healthy bone marrow donors. At the time of sampling, every cohort member was nominally healthy, though immune exposures that went unrecorded were likely present. The donor was CMV seronegative and belonged to the group of roughly 330 seronegative cohort members. A peripheral blood sample was provided by each donor, and peripheral blood mononuclear cells were used for TCR beta sequencing. The Qiagen DNeasy Blood Extraction Kit was used to extract genomic DNA from the blood cell samples. The TCR comes from a man aged 18 to 30 in good health and CMV-seronegative. Material for sequencing was PBMCs. This chain joins TRBV5-6 to TRBJ2-5; the central 7 bases match TRBD1. The CDR3 has the sequence CASSLFLEFRGKETQYF. The nucleotide sequence is given as TGTGCCAGCAGCTTGTTTTTAGAATTCAGGGGGAAAGAGACCCAGTACTTC.